Here is one T cell receptor beta chain with its context. Looked up from germline, CDR1 is SEHNR and CDR2 is FQNEAQ (reference sequence). Trimming took 5 bases from V and 3 from J; bases not matched to a gene: 9. This CDR3 contains 15 residues. The data stem from a study of cytomegalovirus exposure and HLA in healthy donors. Primers for the PCR totalled 60 Vbeta and 13 Jbeta. Clones were read by immunoSEQ multiplex PCR, and TCRdb kept only the in-frame ones, dropping some. The profile shows 45,000 to 60,000 clones, around 66% of them singletons. Sequences were obtained from PBMCs. J is TRBJ1-1 and V is TRBV7-9; the match to TRBD1 covers 7 bases. The TCR sequence derives from a man younger than 35 in good health and CMV-seronegative. This CDR3 is CASSPRQGEDTEAFF. CDR3 in DNA: TGTGCCAGCAGCCCGCGACAGGGCGAGGACACTGAAGCTTTCTTT. The complete variable domain, with remaining parts taken from reference TRBV7-9 and TRBJ1-1, reads DTGVSQNPRHKITKRGQNVTFRCDPISEHNRLYWYRQTLGQGPEFLTYFQNEAQLEKSRLLSDRFSAERPKGSFSTLEIQRTEQGDSAMYLCASSPRQGEDTEAFFGQGTRLTVV.